These 25 T cell receptor beta chains were sequenced from one sample in a study of identical twins. TCRdb ran MiXCR on the 5' RACE reads and lists one entry per CDR3 protein. This table has about 530,000 distinct CDR3 sequences, about a fifth appearing once. The same data also went into a second study, on yellow fever vaccine responses in identical twins.

Sequenced sample: CD4+ T cells sorted from blood. The receptors were sampled from a woman aged 18-35 years in good health.

V and J are TRBV12-3 or TRBV12-4 and TRBJ2-6; 8 nucleotides line up with TRBD1. This CDR3 comprises 17 residues. V dropped 6 bases and J dropped 0; count of bases not matched to a gene: 7. The CDR3 loop is CASSPWTGISGANVLTF. As DNA, the CDR3 is TGTGCCAGCAGCCCGTGGACAGGGATCTCTGGGGCCAACGTCCTGACTTTC.

This sequence joins TRBV3-1 and TRBJ2-5; D is uncertain. Germline CDR1 is LGHDT and CDR2 is YNNKEL (reference sequence). The CDR3 is made up of 15 amino acids. Trimming took off 0 bases at V and 5 bases at J, with 13 bases between the two ends. The CDR3 loop reads CASSQDAEISETQYF. CDR3 in DNA: TGTGCCAGCAGCCAAGACGCCGAAATAAGTGAGACCCAGTACTTC.

The chain combines TRBV10-3 with TRBJ2-7; no firm D call. V gave up 6 bases and J gave up 1 base, with 13 bases separating them. The length of the CDR3 is 14 residues. Germline V CDR1 and CDR2: ENHRY, SYGVKD. Here the CDR3 DNA reads TGTGCCATCAGGAAAGACCCTGGATCCTACGAGCAGTACGTC. Its translation: CAIRKDPGSYEQYV.

The CDR3 sequence: CASSVSGFVNTEAFF. In nucleotides, the CDR3 is TGTGCCAGCAGCGTATCAGGGTTCGTGAACACTGAAGCTTTCTTT. The chain has TRBV9 and TRBJ1-1; D might be TRBD1 (5 bases). The CDR3 has 15 amino acids. V dropped 1 base and J dropped 0 bases, with 10 bases sitting between them. Germline-derived CDR1 and CDR2 are SGDLS and YYNGEE.

This sequence joins TRBV12-3 or TRBV12-4 and TRBJ1-3, with 7 bases that match TRBD1. With V trimmed by 5 bases and J by 1 base, 5 bases remained unmatched. CDR3 length: 15 residues. The CDR3 loop is CASSPTGVSGNTIYF. The DNA for the CDR3 is TGTGCCAGCAGTCCCACAGGGGTTTCTGGAAACACCATATATTTT.

A few counts support this clonotype. This chain uses TRBV5-1 with TRBJ2-5; D gene uncertain. Trimming pared 4 bases from V and 2 bases from J, leaving 15 bases between. From germline, CDR1 is SGHRS and CDR2 YFSETQ. There are 15 residues in the CDR3. The DNA for the CDR3 is TGCGCCAGCAGCGCCCAGAGTCAGATGCAAGAGACCCAGTACTTC. Encoded protein: CASSAQSQMQETQYF.

This clonotype showed up just a few times. This sequence joins TRBV2 and TRBJ1-5, with TRBD1 as a possible D gene (5 bases). CDR3 size: 20 residues. V was cut by 6 bases and J by 0 bases, with 27 bases left in between. Germline loops: CDR1 SNHLY, CDR2 FYNNEI. The DNA for the CDR3 is TGTGCCAGCAGCCACATGGGACGGAAAGGGAATGAAGCTAGCAATCAGCCCCAGCATTTT. This gives the protein CASSHMGRKGNEASNQPQHF. The complete variable domain, with remaining parts taken from reference TRBV2 and TRBJ1-5, reads EPEVTQTPSHQVTQMGQEVILRCVPISNHLYFYWYRQILGQKVEFLVSFYNNEISEKSEIFDDQFSVERPDGSNFTLKIRSTKLEDSAMYFCASSHMGRKGNEASNQPQHFGDGTRLSIL.

This clonotype was found a few times. The V and J genes are TRBV12-3 or TRBV12-4 and TRBJ2-2; 13 bases are shared with TRBD2. V gave up 9 bases and J gave up 4 bases; unmatched junction bases: 5. The CDR3 consists of 15 residues. This CDR3 is CASPRTSGSTGELFF. The CDR3 nucleotides are TGTGCCAGTCCCAGGACTAGCGGGAGCACCGGGGAGCTGTTTTTT.

This clonotype was found a few times. The chain is built from TRBV7-9 and TRBJ1-5, with D possibly being TRBD1 (5 bases). The germline gives CDR1 SEHNR, CDR2 FQNEAQ (reference sequence). The CDR3 is 15 residues long. Trimming left V 5 bases short and J 7 bases short, with 18 bases between. In nucleotides, the CDR3 is TGTGCCAGCAGCAGGTCCCAGGGCGGTATCCAGCCCCAGCATTTT. Protein: CASSRSQGGIQPQHF.

The chain uses TRBV2 and TRBJ2-2; D gene unclear. The length of the CDR3 is 15 residues. Trimming took off 1 base at V and 3 bases at J, with 9 bases between the two ends. Germline CDR1 SNHLY, CDR2 FYNNEI. CDR3 in DNA: TGTGCCAGCAGTGAAGTAGGTTCGGACACCGGGGAGCTGTTTTTT. This gives the protein CASSEVGSDTGELFF.

This rearrangement joins TRBV5-1 to TRBJ2-1, with 9 bases matching TRBD2. Germline CDR1 is SGHRS and CDR2 is YFSETQ. With V trimmed by 0 bases and J by 4 bases, 11 bases remained unmatched. The CDR3 spans 18 residues. In DNA, the CDR3 is TGCGCCAGCAGCTTGGGTCCGGGACTAGCCACTATTTACAATGAGCAGTTCTTC. Its translation: CASSLGPGLATIYNEQFF.

The J gene is TRBJ1-6, the V gene TRBV7-2, with a tentative D call TRBD1 (5 bases). The germline V and J ends were trimmed by 0 bases and 10 bases, with 7 bases remaining between them. The CDR3 length is 13 residues. CDR1 and CDR2 (germline): SGHTA, FQGNSA. The CDR3 sequence is CASSLAEGSPLHF. The CDR3 region has the DNA TGTGCCAGCAGCTTAGCAGAGGGGTCACCCCTCCACTTT.

The table lists this clonotype with a few counts. The CDR3 protein is CASSFLGGYTF. The CDR3 DNA sequence: TGTGCCAGCAGTTTTTTGGGTGGCTACACCTTC. The chain links TRBV28 to TRBJ1-2; no clear D. CDR1 is MDHEN, CDR2 SYDVKM, per germline. V was clipped by 3 bases and J by 7 bases, with 6 bases between them. The length of the CDR3 is 11 residues.

This clonotype has ten or more counts. The chain is built from TRBV24-1 and TRBJ2-2; D gene ambiguous. CDR1 is KGHDR and CDR2 is SFDVKD in the germline V gene. This CDR3 contains 16 residues. V was clipped by 2 bases and J by 2 bases, with 11 bases between them. The CDR3 coding sequence is TGTGCCACCAGTGATTCATTACGGGCTAACACCGGGGAGCTGTTTTTT. Protein: CATSDSLRANTGELFF.

This chain joins TRBV20-1 and TRBJ2-7; D is undetermined. Germline CDR1 and CDR2: DFQATT and SNEGSKA (reference sequence). CDR3 size: 15 residues. V dropped 3 bases and J dropped 2 bases, with 17 bases sitting between them. The CDR3 region is CSARVLGGGPYEQYF. The CDR3 coding sequence is TGCAGTGCTAGGGTCCTAGGTGGCGGTCCCTACGAGCAGTACTTC.

The chain uses TRBV20-1 and TRBJ2-3; the match to TRBD1 covers 8 bases. Germline-derived CDR1 and CDR2 are DFQATT and SNEGSKA (reference sequence). The CDR3 sequence is 13 residues long. With V trimmed by 6 bases and J by 7 bases, 9 bases remained unmatched. The CDR3 is CSALGQGPNTQYF. CDR3 sequence (DNA): TGCAGTGCCCTCGGACAGGGCCCGAATACGCAGTATTTT.

In its sample, this clonotype was seen a few times. The CDR3 reads CASSSRQGPQYF. Written as DNA, the CDR3 is TGTGCCAGCAGCTCACGACAGGGGCCGCAGTATTTT. The rearrangement joins TRBV5-6 to TRBJ2-3, with 8 bases lining up with TRBD1. The J segment lost 10 bases and the V segment lost 3 bases, leaving 4 bases of the junction unmatched. The CDR3 is made up of 12 amino acids. Germline CDR1 reads SGHDT; CDR2 reads YYEEEE. Complete variable domain (other parts from reference TRBV5-6 and TRBJ2-3): DAGVTQSPTHLIKTRGQQVTLRCSPKSGHDTVSWYQQALGQGPQFIFQYYEEEERQRGNFPDRFSGHQFPNYSSELNVNALLLGDSALYLCASSSRQGPQYFGPGTRLTVL.

The chain uses TRBV28 and TRBJ1-4, with D perhaps matching TRBD1 (5 bases). Germline CDR1 reads MDHEN; CDR2 reads SYDVKM. This CDR3 is built from 14 residues. V was pared by 4 bases and J by 5 bases, with 11 bases between. CDR3 protein: CASSSPTVNEKLFF. CDR3 nucleotides: TGTGCCAGCAGTTCCCCGACAGTAAATGAAAAACTGTTTTTT.

In its sample, this clonotype was seen many times. The rearrangement links TRBV7-9 to TRBJ2-5, with a weak D call TRBD2 (6 bases). The germline CDR1 and CDR2 sequences are SEHNR and FQNEAQ (reference sequence). Trimming removed 2 bases from V and 5 bases from J, with 9 bases in between. The CDR3 has 13 amino acids. DNA for the CDR3: TGTGCCAGCAGCTTAAACAGCGGGGAGACCCAGTACTTC. Protein: CASSLNSGETQYF.

The rearrangement links TRBV18 to TRBJ2-1, with TRBD2 matching over 10 bases. Germline lookup yields CDR1 KGHSH and CDR2 LQKENI. V lost 1 base and J lost 0; bases outside the gene matches: 21. This CDR3 has 23 residues. CDR3 region: CASSPQHVGGLAGADSSYNEQFF. The CDR3, as DNA: TGTGCCAGCTCACCACAGCACGTGGGAGGGCTAGCGGGAGCCGACAGCTCCTACAATGAGCAGTTCTTC.

V usage is TRBV6-1 and J usage is TRBJ2-1; tentatively, D is TRBD1 (7 bases). There are 15 residues in the CDR3. Germline values: CDR1 MNHNS, CDR2 SASEGT. Trimming removed 8 bases at V and 2 bases at J, with 16 bases between. The CDR3, as DNA: TGTGCCAGCTCTCGGGAGCAGGGGGCCTACAATGAGCAGTTCTTC. Encoded protein: CASSREQGAYNEQFF.

This clonotype appeared a single time. The chain links TRBV7-8 to TRBJ2-5, with 7 bases matching TRBD1. Germline V gene data show CDR1 as SGHVS and CDR2 as FQNEAQ. V gave up 5 bases and J gave up 5 bases; unmatched junction bases: 11. The CDR3 runs to 15 residues. The CDR3 bases are TGTGCCAGCAGCCCTTGGACAGGCGGTCTGGAGACCCAGTACTTC. It codes for CASSPWTGGLETQYF.

The chain uses TRBV6-2 or TRBV6-3 and TRBJ2-1; TRBD2 aligns across 13 bases. The J segment lost 2 bases and the V segment lost 5 bases, leaving 12 bases of the junction unmatched. There are 19 residues in the CDR3. From germline, CDR1 is MNHEY and CDR2 SVGEGT. The CDR3 sequence: CASSRRRTSGRAAYNEQFF. The CDR3 nucleotides read TGTGCCAGCAGTCGACGACGGACTAGCGGGAGAGCAGCCTACAATGAGCAGTTCTTC.

This clonotype was recorded a few times. The J gene is TRBJ1-4, the V gene TRBV5-1, with D unresolved. Germline-derived CDR1 and CDR2 are SGHRS and YFSETQ. The V gene lost 0 bases and the J gene lost 1 base, with 7 bases spanning the gap. The CDR3 runs to 15 residues. CDR3 in DNA: TGCGCCAGCAGCTTGGATCGGGGAACTAATGAAAAACTGTTTTTT. Translating gives CASSLDRGTNEKLFF.

The V gene is TRBV12-3 or TRBV12-4, the J gene TRBJ2-3, with TRBD2 identical over 9 bases. Unmatched junction bases numbered 9, after V lost 5 bases and J lost 3 bases. The CDR3 extends over 16 amino acids. Here the CDR3 reads CASSTVWRGGTDTQYF. In DNA form, the CDR3 reads TGTGCCAGCAGTACCGTCTGGCGGGGGGGAACAGATACGCAGTATTTT.